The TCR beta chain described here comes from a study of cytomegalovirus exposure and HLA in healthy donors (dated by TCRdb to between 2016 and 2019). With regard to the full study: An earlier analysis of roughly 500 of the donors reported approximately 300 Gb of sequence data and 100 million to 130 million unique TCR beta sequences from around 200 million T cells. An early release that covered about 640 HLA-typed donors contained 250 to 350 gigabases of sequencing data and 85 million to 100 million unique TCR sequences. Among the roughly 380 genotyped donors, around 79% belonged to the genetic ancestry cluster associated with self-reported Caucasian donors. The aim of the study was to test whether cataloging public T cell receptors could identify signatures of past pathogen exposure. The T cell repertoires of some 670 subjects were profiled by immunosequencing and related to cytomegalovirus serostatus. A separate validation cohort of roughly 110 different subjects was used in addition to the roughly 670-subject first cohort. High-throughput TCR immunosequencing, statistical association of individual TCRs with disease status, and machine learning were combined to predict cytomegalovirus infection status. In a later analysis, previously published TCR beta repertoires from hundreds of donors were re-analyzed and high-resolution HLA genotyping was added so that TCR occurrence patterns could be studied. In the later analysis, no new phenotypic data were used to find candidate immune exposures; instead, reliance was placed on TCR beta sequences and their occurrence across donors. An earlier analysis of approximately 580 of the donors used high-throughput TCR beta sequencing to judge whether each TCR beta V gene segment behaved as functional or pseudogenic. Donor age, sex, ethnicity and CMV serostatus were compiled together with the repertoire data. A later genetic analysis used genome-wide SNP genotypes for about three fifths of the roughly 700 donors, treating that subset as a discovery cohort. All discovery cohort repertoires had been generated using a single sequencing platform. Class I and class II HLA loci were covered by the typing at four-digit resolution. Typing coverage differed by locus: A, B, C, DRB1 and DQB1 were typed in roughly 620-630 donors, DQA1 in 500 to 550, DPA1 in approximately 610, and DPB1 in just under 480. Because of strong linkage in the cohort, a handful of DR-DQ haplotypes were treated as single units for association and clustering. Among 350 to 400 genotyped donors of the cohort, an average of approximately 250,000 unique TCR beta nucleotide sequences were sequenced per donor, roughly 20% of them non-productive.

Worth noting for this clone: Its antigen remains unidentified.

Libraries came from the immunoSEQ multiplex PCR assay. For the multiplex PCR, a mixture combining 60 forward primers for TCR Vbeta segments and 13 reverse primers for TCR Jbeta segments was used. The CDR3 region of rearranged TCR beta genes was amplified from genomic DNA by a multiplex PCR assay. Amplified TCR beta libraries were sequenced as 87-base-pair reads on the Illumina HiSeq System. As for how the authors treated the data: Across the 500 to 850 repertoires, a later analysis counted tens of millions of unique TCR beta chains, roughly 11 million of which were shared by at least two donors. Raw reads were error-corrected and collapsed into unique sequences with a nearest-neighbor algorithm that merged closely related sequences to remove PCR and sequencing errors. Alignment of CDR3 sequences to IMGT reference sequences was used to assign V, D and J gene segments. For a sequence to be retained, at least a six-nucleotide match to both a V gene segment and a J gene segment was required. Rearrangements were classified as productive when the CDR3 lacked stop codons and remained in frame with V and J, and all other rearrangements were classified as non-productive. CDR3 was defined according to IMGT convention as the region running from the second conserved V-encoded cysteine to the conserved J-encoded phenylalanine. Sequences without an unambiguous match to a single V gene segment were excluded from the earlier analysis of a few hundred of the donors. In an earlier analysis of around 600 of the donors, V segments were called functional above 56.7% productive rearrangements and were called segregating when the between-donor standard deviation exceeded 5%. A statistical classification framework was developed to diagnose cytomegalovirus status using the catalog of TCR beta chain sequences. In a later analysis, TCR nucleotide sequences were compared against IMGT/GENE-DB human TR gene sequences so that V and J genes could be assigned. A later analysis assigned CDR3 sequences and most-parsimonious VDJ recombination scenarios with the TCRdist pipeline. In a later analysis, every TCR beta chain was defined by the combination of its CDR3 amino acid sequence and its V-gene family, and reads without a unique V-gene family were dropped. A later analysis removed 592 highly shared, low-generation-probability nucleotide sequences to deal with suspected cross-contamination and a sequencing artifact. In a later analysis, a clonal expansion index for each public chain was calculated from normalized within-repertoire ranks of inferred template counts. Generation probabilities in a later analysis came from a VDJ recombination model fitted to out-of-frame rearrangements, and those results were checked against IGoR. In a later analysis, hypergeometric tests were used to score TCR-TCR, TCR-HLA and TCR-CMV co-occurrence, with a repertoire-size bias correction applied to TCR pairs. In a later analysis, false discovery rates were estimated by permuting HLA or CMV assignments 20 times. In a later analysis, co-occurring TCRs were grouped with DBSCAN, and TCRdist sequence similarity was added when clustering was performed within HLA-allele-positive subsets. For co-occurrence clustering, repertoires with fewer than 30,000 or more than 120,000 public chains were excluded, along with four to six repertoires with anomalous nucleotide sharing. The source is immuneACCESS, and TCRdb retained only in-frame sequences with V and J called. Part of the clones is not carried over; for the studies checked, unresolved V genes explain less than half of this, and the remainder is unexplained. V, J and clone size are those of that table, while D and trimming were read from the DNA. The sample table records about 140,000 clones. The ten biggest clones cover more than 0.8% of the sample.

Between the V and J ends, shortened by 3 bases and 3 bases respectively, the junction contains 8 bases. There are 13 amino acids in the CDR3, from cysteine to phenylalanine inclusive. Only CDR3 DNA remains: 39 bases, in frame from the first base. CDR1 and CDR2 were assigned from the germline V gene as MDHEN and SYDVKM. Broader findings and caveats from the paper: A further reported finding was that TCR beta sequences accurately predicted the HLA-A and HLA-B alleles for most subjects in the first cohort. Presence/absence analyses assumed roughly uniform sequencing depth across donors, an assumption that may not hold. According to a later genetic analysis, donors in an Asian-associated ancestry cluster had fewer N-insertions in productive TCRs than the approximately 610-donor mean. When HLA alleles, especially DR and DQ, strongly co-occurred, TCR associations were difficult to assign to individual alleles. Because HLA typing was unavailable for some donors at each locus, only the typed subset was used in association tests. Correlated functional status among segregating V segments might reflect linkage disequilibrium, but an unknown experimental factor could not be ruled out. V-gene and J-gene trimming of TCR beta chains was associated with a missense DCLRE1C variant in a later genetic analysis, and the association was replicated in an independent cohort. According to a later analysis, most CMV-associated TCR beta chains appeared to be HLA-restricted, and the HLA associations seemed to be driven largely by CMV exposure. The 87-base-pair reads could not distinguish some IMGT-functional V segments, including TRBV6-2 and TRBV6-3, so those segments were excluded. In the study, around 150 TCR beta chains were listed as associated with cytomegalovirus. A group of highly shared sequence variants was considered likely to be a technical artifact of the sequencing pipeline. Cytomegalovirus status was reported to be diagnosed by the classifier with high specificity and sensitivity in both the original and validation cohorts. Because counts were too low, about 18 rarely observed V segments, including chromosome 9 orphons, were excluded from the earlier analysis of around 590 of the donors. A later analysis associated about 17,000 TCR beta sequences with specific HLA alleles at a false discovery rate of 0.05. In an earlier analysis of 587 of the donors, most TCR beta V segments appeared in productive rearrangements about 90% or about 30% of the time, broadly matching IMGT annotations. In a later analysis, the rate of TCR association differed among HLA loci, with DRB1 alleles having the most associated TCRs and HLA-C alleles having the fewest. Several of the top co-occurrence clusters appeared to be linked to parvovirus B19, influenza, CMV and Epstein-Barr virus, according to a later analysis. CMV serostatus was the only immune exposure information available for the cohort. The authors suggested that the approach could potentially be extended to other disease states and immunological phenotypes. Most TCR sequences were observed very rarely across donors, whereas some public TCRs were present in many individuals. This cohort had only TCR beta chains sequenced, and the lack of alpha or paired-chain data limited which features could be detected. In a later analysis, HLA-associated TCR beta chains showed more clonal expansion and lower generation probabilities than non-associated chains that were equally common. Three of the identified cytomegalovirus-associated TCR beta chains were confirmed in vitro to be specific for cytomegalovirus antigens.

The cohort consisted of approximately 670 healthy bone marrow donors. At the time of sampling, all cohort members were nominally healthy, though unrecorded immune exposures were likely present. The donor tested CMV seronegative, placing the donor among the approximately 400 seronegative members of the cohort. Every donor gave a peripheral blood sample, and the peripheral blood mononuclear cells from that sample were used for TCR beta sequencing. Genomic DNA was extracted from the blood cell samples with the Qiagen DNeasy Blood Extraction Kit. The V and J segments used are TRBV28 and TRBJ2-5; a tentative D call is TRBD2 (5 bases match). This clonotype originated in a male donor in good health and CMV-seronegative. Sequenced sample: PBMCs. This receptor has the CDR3 CASSFRGKETQYF. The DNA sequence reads TGTGCCAGCAGTTTTCGGGGTAAAGAGACCCAGTACTTC.